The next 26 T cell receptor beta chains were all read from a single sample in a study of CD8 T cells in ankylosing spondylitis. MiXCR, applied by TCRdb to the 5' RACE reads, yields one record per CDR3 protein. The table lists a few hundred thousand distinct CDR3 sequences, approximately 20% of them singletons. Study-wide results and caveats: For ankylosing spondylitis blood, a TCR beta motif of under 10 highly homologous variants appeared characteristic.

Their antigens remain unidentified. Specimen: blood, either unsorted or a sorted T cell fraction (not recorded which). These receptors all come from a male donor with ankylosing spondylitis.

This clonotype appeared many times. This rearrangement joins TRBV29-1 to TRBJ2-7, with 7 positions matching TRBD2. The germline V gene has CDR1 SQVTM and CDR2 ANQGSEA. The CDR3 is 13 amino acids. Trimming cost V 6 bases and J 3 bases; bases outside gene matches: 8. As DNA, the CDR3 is TGCAGCGTCCGAGGGAGGGCCCTCTACGAGCAGTACTTC. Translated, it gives CSVRGRALYEQYF.

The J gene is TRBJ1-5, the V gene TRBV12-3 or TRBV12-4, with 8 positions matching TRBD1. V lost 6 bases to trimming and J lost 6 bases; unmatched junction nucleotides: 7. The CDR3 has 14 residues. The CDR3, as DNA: TGTGCCAGCAGGGGACAGGCTTTCGGTCAGCCCCAGCATTTT. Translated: CASRGQAFGQPQHF.

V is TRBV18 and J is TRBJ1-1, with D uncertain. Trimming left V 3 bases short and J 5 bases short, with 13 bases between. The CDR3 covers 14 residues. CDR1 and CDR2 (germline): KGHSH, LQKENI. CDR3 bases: TGTGCCAGCTCACCCCGGCCGTCTGGTACTGAAGCTTTCTTT. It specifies CASSPRPSGTEAFF.

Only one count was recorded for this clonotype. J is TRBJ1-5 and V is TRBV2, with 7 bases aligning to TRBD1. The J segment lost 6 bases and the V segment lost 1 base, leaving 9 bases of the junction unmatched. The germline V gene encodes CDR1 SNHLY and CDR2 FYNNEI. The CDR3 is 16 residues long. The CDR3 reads CASSEGLGGSGQPQHF. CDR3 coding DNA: TGTGCCAGCAGTGAAGGGTTAGGGGGCTCAGGTCAGCCCCAGCATTTT.

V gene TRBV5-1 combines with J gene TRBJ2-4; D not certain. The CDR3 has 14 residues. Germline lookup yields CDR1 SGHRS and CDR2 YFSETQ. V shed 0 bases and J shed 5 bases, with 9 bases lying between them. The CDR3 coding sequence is TGCGCCAGCAGCTTGGCCGGGTTCCAAAACATTCAGTACTTC. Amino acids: CASSLAGFQNIQYF.

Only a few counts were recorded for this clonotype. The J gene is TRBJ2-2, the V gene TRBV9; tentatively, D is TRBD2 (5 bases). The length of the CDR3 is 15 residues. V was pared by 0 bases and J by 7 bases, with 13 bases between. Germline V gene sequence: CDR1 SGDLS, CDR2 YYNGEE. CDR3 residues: CASSVASLAGGELFF. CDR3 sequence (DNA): TGTGCCAGCAGCGTAGCCAGCCTAGCTGGCGGGGAGCTGTTTTTT.

The CDR3 protein is CSARGLAGGTYNEQFF. In DNA form, the CDR3 reads TGCAGTGCTAGAGGACTAGCGGGAGGAACCTACAATGAGCAGTTCTTC. This sequence joins TRBV20-1 and TRBJ2-1, with 13 bases fitting TRBD2. V dropped 1 base and J dropped 2; count of bases not matched to a gene: 2. Germline CDR1 DFQATT, CDR2 SNEGSKA (reference sequence). The CDR3 has 16 residues.

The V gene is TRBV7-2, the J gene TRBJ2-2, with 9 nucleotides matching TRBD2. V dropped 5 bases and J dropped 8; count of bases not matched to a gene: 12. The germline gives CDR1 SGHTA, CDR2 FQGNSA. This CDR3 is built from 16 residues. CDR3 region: CASSLPRREGRGELFF. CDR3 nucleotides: TGTGCCAGCAGCCTCCCCCGGCGGGAGGGTAGAGGGGAGCTGTTTTTT.

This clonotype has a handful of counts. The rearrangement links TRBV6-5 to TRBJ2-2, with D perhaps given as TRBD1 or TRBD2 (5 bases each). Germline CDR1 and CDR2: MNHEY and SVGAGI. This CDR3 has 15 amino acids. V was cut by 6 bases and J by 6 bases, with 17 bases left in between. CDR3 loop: CASSLLPGTAGELFF. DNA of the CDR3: TGTGCCAGCAGCCTACTCCCGGGGACCGCCGGGGAGCTGTTTTTT.

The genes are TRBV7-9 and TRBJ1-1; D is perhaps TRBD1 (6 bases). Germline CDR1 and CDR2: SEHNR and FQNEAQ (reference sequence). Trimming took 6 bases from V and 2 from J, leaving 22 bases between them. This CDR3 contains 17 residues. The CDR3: CASRGGAPRSINTEAFF. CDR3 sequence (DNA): TGTGCCAGCAGGGGGGGGGCCCCTCGGAGCATTAACACTGAAGCTTTCTTT. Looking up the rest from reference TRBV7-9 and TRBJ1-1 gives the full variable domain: DTGVSQNPRHKITKRGQNVTFRCDPISEHNRLYWYRQTLGQGPEFLTYFQNEAQLEKSRLLSDRFSAERPKGSFSTLEIQRTEQGDSAMYLCASRGGAPRSINTEAFFGQGTRLTVV.

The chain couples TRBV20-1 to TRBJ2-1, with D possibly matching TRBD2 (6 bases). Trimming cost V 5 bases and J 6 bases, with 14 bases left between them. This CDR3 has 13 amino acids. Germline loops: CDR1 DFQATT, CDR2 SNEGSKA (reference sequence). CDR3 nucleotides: TGCAGTGCTCACTTGGGGGGACGCAATGAGCAGTTCTTC. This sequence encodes CSAHLGGRNEQFF.

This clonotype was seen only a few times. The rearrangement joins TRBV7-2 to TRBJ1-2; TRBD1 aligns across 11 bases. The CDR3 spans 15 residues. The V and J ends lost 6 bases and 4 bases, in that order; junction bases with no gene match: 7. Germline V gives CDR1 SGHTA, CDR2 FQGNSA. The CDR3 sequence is CASRTGTGGAYGYTF. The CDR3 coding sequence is TGTGCCAGCAGGACCGGGACAGGGGGAGCCTATGGCTACACCTTC.

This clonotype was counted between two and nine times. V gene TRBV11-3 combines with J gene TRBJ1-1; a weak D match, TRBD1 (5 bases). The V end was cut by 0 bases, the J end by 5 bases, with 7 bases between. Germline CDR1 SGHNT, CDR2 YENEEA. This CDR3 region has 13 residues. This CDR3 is CASSLDRETEAFF. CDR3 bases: TGTGCCAGCAGCTTAGACAGGGAGACTGAAGCTTTCTTT.

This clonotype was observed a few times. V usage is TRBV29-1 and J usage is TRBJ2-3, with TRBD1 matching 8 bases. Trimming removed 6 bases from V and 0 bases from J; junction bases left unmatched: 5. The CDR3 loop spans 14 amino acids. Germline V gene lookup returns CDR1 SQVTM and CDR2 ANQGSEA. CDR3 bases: TGCAGCGTCCAGGGGGCAATAAGCACAGATACGCAGTATTTT. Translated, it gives CSVQGAISTDTQYF.

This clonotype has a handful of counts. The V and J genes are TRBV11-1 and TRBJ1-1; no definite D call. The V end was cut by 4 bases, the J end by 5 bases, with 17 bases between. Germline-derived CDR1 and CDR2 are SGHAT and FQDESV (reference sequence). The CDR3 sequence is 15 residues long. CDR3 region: CASSSGKGFRTEAFF. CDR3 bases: TGTGCCAGCAGCTCTGGTAAAGGATTTCGGACTGAAGCTTTCTTT.

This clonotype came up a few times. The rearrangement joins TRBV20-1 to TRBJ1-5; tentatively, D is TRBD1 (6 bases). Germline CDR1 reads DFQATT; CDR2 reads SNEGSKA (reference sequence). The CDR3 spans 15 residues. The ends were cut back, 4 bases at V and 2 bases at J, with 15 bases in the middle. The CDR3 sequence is CSATRGAGGNQPQHF. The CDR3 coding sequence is TGCAGTGCTACTCGAGGGGCAGGGGGCAATCAGCCCCAGCATTTT.

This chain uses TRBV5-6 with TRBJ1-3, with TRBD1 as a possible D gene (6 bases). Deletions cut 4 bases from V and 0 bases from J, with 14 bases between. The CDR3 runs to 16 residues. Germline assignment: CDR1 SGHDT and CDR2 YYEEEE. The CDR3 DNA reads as TGTGCCAGCAGCCGTACTGACAGGAGCTCTGGAAACACCATATATTTT. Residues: CASSRTDRSSGNTIYF.

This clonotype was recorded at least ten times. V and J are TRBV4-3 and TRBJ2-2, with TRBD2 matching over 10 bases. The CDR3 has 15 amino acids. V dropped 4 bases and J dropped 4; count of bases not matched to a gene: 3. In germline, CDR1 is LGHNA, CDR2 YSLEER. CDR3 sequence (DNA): TGCGCCAGCAGCCCAATAGCGGGAGGCACCGGGGAGCTGTTTTTT. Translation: CASSPIAGGTGELFF.

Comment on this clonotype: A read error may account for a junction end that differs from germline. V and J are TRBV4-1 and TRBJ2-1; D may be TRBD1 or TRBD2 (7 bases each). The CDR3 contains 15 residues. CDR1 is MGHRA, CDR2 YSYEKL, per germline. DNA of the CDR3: TGCGCCAGCAGTCAAGGGGGCGGGAGAAGCAATGAGCAGTTCTTC. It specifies CASSQGGGRSNEQFF.

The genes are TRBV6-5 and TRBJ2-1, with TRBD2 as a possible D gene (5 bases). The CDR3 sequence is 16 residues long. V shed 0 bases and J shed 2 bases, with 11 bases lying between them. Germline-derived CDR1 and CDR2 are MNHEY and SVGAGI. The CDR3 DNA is TGTGCCAGCAGTTACTCGAACCGAGGGCCCTACAATGAGCAGTTCTTC. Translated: CASSYSNRGPYNEQFF.

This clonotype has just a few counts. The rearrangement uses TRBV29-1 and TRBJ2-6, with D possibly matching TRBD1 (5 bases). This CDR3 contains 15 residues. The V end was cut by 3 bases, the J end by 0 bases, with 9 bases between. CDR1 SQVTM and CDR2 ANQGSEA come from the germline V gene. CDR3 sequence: CSVDDRGSGANVLTF. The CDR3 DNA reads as TGCAGCGTTGACGATAGGGGCTCTGGGGCCAACGTCCTGACTTTC.

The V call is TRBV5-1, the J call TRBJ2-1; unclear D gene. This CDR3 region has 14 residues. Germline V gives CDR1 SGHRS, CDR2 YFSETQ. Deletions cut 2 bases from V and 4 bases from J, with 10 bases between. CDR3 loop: CASSLTTPYNEQFF. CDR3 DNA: TGCGCCAGCAGCTTAACGACACCTTACAATGAGCAGTTCTTC.

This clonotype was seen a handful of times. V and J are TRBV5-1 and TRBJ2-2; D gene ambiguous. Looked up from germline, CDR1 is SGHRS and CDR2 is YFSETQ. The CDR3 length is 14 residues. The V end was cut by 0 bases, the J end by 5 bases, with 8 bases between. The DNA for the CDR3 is TGCGCCAGCAGCTTGGAGGTCATAACCGGGGAGCTGTTTTTT. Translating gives CASSLEVITGELFF.

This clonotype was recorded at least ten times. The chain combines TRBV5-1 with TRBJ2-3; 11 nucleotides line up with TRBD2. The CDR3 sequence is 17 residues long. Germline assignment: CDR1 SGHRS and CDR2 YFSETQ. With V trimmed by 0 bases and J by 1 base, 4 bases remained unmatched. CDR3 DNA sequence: TGCGCCAGCAGCTTGGAGGGGACTAGCGGCGGCACAGATACGCAGTATTTT. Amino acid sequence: CASSLEGTSGGTDTQYF.

The CDR3 reads CASSQVRAGSGELFF. The CDR3 bases are TGTGCCAGCAGCCAAGTAAGGGCGGGATCCGGGGAGCTGTTTTTT. This chain links TRBV3-1 with TRBJ2-2, with TRBD2 as a possible D gene (6 bases). CDR3 length: 15 amino acids. Germline assignment: CDR1 LGHDT and CDR2 YNNKEL (reference sequence). V lost 1 base, J lost 6 bases, and 12 bases lay in between. Together with reference TRBV3-1 and TRBJ2-2, the CDR3 gives the full variable domain: DTAVSQTPKYLVTQMGNDKSIKCEQNLGHDTMYWYKQDSKKFLKIMFSYNNKELIINETVPNRFSPKSPDKAHLNLHINSLELGDSAVYFCASSQVRAGSGELFFGEGSRLTVL.

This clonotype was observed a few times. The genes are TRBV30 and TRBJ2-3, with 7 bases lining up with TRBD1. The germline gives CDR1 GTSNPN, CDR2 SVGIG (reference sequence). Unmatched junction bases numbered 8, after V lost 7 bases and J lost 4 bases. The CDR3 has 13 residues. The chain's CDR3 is CASPGQRSDTQYF. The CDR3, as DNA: TGTGCCTCACCGGGACAGAGGTCAGATACGCAGTATTTT.